The source of this TCR beta chain is a study of T cells after yellow fever vaccination. General study findings and limits: In post-booster samples, most primary-vaccination clones reappeared (about 97% CD4, 75% to 90% CD8). A weaker secondary response peaked on day 5, the primary on day 15.

The table lists this clonotype with many counts. What it recognizes is unknown. 5'RACE template switching added a universal primer site and UMIs to TCR cDNA. In TCRdb, the 5' RACE reads were re-called with MiXCR into one record per CDR3 protein. This sample has 150,000 or so distinct CDR3 sequences, with approximately 6.7% found just once. CDR3 length: 17 residues. V lost 0 bases and J 6 bases, leaving 21 bases between the germline ends. This receptor was obtained from a man younger than 35 who received the YFV17D yellow fever vaccine. V is TRBV12-3 or TRBV12-4 and J is TRBJ2-7; D unclear. The starting material was CD4+ T cells sorted from PBMCs, obtained 5 to 6 days after the first yellow fever vaccination. This chain's CDR3 is CASSLAGFPDPKVEQYV. CDR3 in DNA: TGTGCCAGCAGTTTAGCCGGCTTCCCGGACCCCAAGGTCGAGCAGTACGTC.